A single sample is the source of the 8 T cell receptor beta chains below, sequenced in a study of blood T cell repertoires in COVID-19. Sequencing was performed with immunoSEQ multiplex PCR; in TCRdb, only in-frame clones are kept and a portion is missing. Of over 85,000 clones in the sample, around 89% were seen once. Sequencing was carried out using peripheral blood. These receptors were taken from an elderly woman with active COVID-19.

The chain couples TRBV19 to TRBJ2-5; 9 bases line up with TRBD2. The CDR3 contains 16 residues. Germline CDR1 is LNHDA and CDR2 is SQIVND (reference sequence). V was clipped by 3 bases and J by 3 bases; unmatched bases: 8. The CDR3 nucleotides read TGTGCCAGTAGTATGGCGGGAGGGAGTGTAGAAGAGACCCAGTACTTC. Its protein product is CASSMAGGSVEETQYF. Filled out from reference TRBV19 and TRBJ2-5, the complete variable domain reads DGGITQSPKYLFRKEGQNVTLSCEQNLNHDAMYWYRQDPGQGLRLIYYSQIVNDFQKGDIAEGYSVSREKKESFPLTVTSAQKNPTAFYLCASSMAGGSVEETQYFGPGTRLLVL.

This chain joins TRBV28 and TRBJ2-5; 8 bases match TRBD1. The CDR3 extends over 15 amino acids. V dropped 3 bases and J dropped 4; count of bases not matched to a gene: 7. Germline assignment: CDR1 MDHEN and CDR2 SYDVKM. The CDR3: CASSLRTGFTETQYF. Written as DNA, the CDR3 is TGTGCCAGCAGTTTGAGGACAGGGTTTACAGAGACCCAGTACTTC.

V is TRBV18 and J is TRBJ2-2; TRBD2 agrees at 7 bases. V lost 3 bases and J lost 3; bases outside the gene matches: 4. The length of the CDR3 is 15 residues. Germline loops: CDR1 KGHSH, CDR2 LQKENI. This CDR3 reads CASSPGTTDTGELFF. CDR3 nucleotides: TGTGCCAGCTCACCCGGGACTACCGACACCGGGGAGCTGTTTTTT.

The chain links TRBV13 to TRBJ2-5, with 12 bases matching TRBD1. Losses at the gene ends were 5 bases for V and 5 bases for J; bases not matched to a gene: 9. CDR1 is PRHDT, CDR2 FYEKMQ, per germline (reference sequence). The CDR3 contains 16 residues. In nucleotides, the CDR3 is TGTGCCAGCAGCCCTCGGGACAGGGGGCTCTTGGAGACCCAGTACTTC. Residues: CASSPRDRGLLETQYF.

This clone was recorded once. The chain uses TRBV19 and TRBJ2-7; the D gene is possibly TRBD1 (6 bases). The V end was cut by 4 bases, the J end by 5 bases, with 15 bases between. Germline CDR1 LNHDA, CDR2 SQIVND (reference sequence). The CDR3 contains 14 residues. CDR3 residues: CASSTPGHVHEQYF. The CDR3 DNA reads TGTGCCAGTAGTACCCCGGGACATGTCCACGAGCAGTACTTC.

The genes are TRBV6-6 and TRBJ1-2; 11 bases are a match to TRBD1. This CDR3 has 17 amino acids. Germline assignment: CDR1 MNHNY and CDR2 SVGAGI (reference sequence). Trimming cost V 5 bases and J 4 bases; bases outside gene matches: 12. The CDR3 here is CASSPRTGGRAFYGYTF. The CDR3 region has the DNA TGTGCCAGCAGTCCCAGGACAGGGGGCCGTGCCTTCTATGGCTACACCTTC.

The chain couples TRBV5-1 to TRBJ2-1; 8 nucleotides match TRBD2. CDR1 is SGHRS, CDR2 YFSETQ, per germline. This CDR3 comprises 15 residues. V lost 2 bases, J lost 7 bases, and 8 bases stayed unmatched. The CDR3 coding sequence is TGCGCCAGCAGCTTCGGGCTAGCGGGCCCTAATGAGCAGTTCTTC. This gives the protein CASSFGLAGPNEQFF. The full variable domain, its missing parts supplied by reference TRBV5-1 and TRBJ2-1, is KAGVTQTPRYLIKTRGQQVTLSCSPISGHRSVSWYQQTPGQGLQFLFEYFSETQRNKGNFPGRFSGRQFSNSRSEMNVSTLELGDSALYLCASSFGLAGPNEQFFGPGTRLTVL.

The J gene is TRBJ1-4, the V gene TRBV5-1; no clear D gene. Trimming removed 10 bases at V and 1 base at J, with 11 bases between. The CDR3 spans 13 residues. Looked up from germline, CDR1 is SGHRS and CDR2 is YFSETQ. CDR3 protein: CASSEGTNEKLFF. For the CDR3, the DNA is TGCGCCTCCTCGGAGGGAACTAATGAAAAACTGTTTTTT.